This paragraph reports one T cell receptor (beta chain). Its matching antigen is unknown. These data belong to a study of shared clonotypes between healthy human individuals. Overall study results and limits: Estimated richness was generally greater in naive than memory subsets. Approximately 5% of naive CD4 clonotypes were shared across four donors. Sampling was confined to blood; repertoires within tissues likely differ.

Method: immunoSEQ multiplex PCR; TCRdb's copy keeps in-frame clones and lacks some. The profile covers roughly 770,000 clones, with 90% to 98% appearing a single time and 0.2% to 0.25% taken by the ten largest. Trimming took off 0 bases at V and 5 bases at J, with 11 bases between the two ends. This CDR3 has 14 residues. Germline CDR1 and CDR2: SGDLS and YYNGEE. Terminally differentiated effector memory CD45RA+ cells were excluded by CCR7 positive selection of CD45RO-negative cells. V gene TRBV9 combines with J gene TRBJ1-1, with D perhaps matching TRBD1 (6 bases). Sequenced: naive CD8+ T cells sorted from blood. This receptor was obtained from a man younger than 40 in good health. In DNA form, the CDR3 reads TGTGCCAGCAGCGTAGGGGGGCGCGGGACTGAAGCTTTCTTT. Protein sequence: CASSVGGRGTEAFF.